Below, one T cell receptor beta chain is given with its context. The sample originates from a study of blood T cell repertoires in COVID-19. Looking at the study overall: Both acute and convalescent COVID-19 samples were obtained from the United States, Italy and Spain. Nucleic acid was either cDNA or gDNA, and it came from T cells, B-cell-depleted T cells, or PBMCs.

Germline lookup yields CDR1 SGHRS and CDR2 YFSETQ. V lost 4 bases, J lost 4 bases, and 9 bases stayed unmatched. The CDR3 contains 15 residues. Produced via immunoSEQ multiplex PCR; TCRdb's table is partial and in-frame only. The data contain about 210,000 clones, 80% of them singletons. V is TRBV5-1 and J is TRBJ2-7; TRBD1 agrees at 9 bases. The sample comprised peripheral blood. This receptor was taken from a human donor in a cohort sampled during active COVID-19. CDR3 in amino acids: CASSAGTGTFYEQYF. The CDR3 DNA reads TGCGCCAGCAGCGCCGGGACAGGGACTTTTTACGAGCAGTACTTC.